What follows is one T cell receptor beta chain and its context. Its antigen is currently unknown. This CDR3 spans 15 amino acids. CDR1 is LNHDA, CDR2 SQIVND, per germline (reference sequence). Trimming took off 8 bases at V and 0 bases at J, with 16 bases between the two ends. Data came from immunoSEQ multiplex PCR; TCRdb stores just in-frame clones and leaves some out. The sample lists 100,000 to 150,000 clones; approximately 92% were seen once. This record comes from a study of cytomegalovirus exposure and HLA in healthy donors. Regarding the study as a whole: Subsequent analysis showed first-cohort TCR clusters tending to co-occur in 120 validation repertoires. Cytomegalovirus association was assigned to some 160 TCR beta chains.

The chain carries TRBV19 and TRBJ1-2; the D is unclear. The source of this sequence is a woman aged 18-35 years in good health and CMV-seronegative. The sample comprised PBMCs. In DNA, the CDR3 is TGTGCCAGTGGGCGACCTCTCGGTTCTAACTATGGCTACACCTTC. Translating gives CASGRPLGSNYGYTF.